A selection of T cell receptor beta chains follows, all from one sample in a study of blood T cell repertoires in COVID-19. Using immunoSEQ multiplex PCR, the repertoire was profiled, and TCRdb retains in-frame clones only, with some absent. The sample includes tens of thousands of clones, roughly four fifths of them seen just once. The sample was peripheral blood. Receptors originate from a woman aged 55-70 years with acute or convalescent COVID-19. The CDR3 runs from the conserved cysteine through the conserved F or W. D genes are given only for firm matches. Size is omitted from some rows. Given values are once, few, many or a class for expanded clones.

j_call d_call clone_size v_call cdr3_aa cdr3_nt
TRBJ2-7 . . TRBV7-9 CASSLGRGTGEQYF TGTGCCAGCAGCTTAGGCAGGGGAACGGGCGAGCAGTACTTC
TRBJ1-4 TRBD1 . TRBV5-5 CASSLQLTGGYFSGNEKLFF TGTGCCAGCAGCCTACAGTTGACAGGGGGCTATTTCAGTGGTAATGAAAAACTGTTTTTT
TRBJ1-2 TRBD1 . TRBV18 CASSSDRARGYTF TGTGCCAGCTCCTCGGACAGGGCGCGTGGCTACACCTTC
TRBJ2-2 TRBD1 . TRBV4-2 CASSQGPYGTANTGELFF TGTGCCAGCAGCCAAGGACCTTACGGGACAGCGAACACCGGGGAGCTGTTTTTT
TRBJ1-1 TRBD1 . TRBV5-6 CASSPDRGFTEAFF TGTGCCAGCAGCCCTGACAGGGGGTTCACTGAAGCTTTCTTT
TRBJ2-6 . once TRBV5-5 CASSIRQANSGANVLTF TGTGCCAGCAGCATAAGACAGGCGAACTCTGGGGCCAACGTCCTGACTTTC
TRBJ1-3 . . TRBV4-1 CASSQGLFGNTIYF TGCGCCAGCAGCCAAGGACTTTTCGGAAACACCATATATTTT
TRBJ2-3 . . TRBV6-1 CASSEVGPRRADTQYF TGTGCCAGCAGTGAAGTAGGCCCCAGGAGGGCCGATACGCAGTATTTT
TRBJ1-1 . . TRBV7-9 CASSFSLQGNTEAFF TGTGCCAGCAGCTTTTCTTTACAGGGGAACACTGAAGCTTTCTTT
TRBJ2-1 . . TRBV21-1 CASSANGRTWRNEQFF TGTGCCAGCAGCGCAAATGGGAGGACTTGGCGGAATGAGCAGTTCTTC
TRBJ2-7 TRBD1 . TRBV4-1 CASSPTTGSSYEQYF TGCGCCAGCAGCCCTACGACAGGGAGCTCCTACGAGCAGTACTTC
TRBJ1-5 . . TRBV15 CATSRDDRDNQPQHF TGTGCCACCAGCAGAGATGACAGAGACAATCAGCCCCAGCATTTT
TRBJ2-1 TRBD2 . TRBV6-2/TRBV6-3 CASSKTSVYEQFF TGTGCCAGCAGTAAGACTAGCGTGTATGAGCAGTTCTTC
TRBJ2-7 TRBD1 once TRBV7-9 CASSWDGDRGTYEQYF TGTGCCAGCAGCTGGGACGGGGACAGGGGGACCTACGAGCAGTACTTC
TRBJ1-1 . . TRBV2 CASSDMGRNTEAFF TGTGCCAGCAGTGATATGGGGAGGAACACTGAAGCTTTCTTT
TRBJ2-1 TRBD2 . TRBV3-1/TRBV3-2 CASSPTSGPYNEQFF TGTGCCAGCAGCCCGACTAGCGGACCCTACAATGAGCAGTTCTTC
TRBJ2-2 . . TRBV5-1 CASSLGQGTGELFF TGCGCCAGCAGCTTGGGGCAGGGCACCGGGGAGCTGTTTTTT
TRBJ1-1 . . TRBV5-8 CASSLTWREAFF TGTGCCAGCAGCTTGACTTGGAGAGAAGCTTTCTTT
TRBJ1-1 TRBD1 . TRBV15 CATSREKGANTEAFF TGTGCCACCAGCAGAGAGAAGGGGGCGAACACTGAAGCTTTCTTT
TRBJ2-7 . . TRBV23-1 CASRPTASHEQYF TGCGCCAGCAGACCGACAGCGAGCCACGAGCAGTACTTC
TRBJ2-5 . . TRBV9 CASSLDWTGRAETQYF TGTGCCAGCAGCTTGGACTGGACAGGGAGGGCAGAGACCCAGTACTTC
TRBJ2-1 . . TRBV4-1 CASSQDQLGGQNEQFF TGCGCCAGCAGCCAAGATCAGTTGGGGGGGCAAAATGAGCAGTTCTTC
TRBJ1-4 . once TRBV27 CASSSAARGPNEKLFF .
TRBJ1-6 TRBD1 . TRBV19 CASSIGDRTNSPLHF TGTGCCAGTAGTATCGGGGACAGGACAAATTCACCCCTCCACTTT
TRBJ1-4 . . TRBV28 CASSGRDGTNEKLFF TGTGCCAGCAGTGGGCGGGACGGAACTAATGAAAAACTGTTTTTT
TRBJ1-4 . . TRBV5-5 CASSLATGPNEKLFF TGTGCCAGCAGCTTGGCGACAGGCCCTAATGAAAAACTGTTTTTT
TRBJ1-2 TRBD1 . TRBV3-1/TRBV3-2 CASSHRTGSYGYTF TGTGCCAGCAGCCATAGGACAGGGAGCTATGGCTACACCTTC
TRBJ2-1 . once TRBV30 CAWSRTTLGNEQFF TGTGCCTGGAGTAGAACTACTCTTGGGAATGAGCAGTTCTTC
TRBJ1-1 TRBD1 . TRBV5-1 CASSSGTGSTEAFF TGCGCCAGCAGTTCTGGGACAGGCAGCACTGAAGCTTTCTTT
TRBJ2-2 TRBD1 . TRBV7-9 CASSIRQGATGELFF TGTGCCAGCAGCATCAGGCAGGGGGCTACCGGGGAGCTGTTTTTT
TRBJ1-2 . few TRBV28 CASSSFYGYTF TGTGCCAGCAGTTCATTCTATGGCTACACCTTC
TRBJ2-2 TRBD2 once TRBV6-5 CASRLRLAGSGELFF TGTGCCAGCAGACTCAGGCTAGCGGGATCCGGGGAGCTGTTTTTT
TRBJ2-5 TRBD1 . TRBV3-1/TRBV3-2 CASSRTGAGTQYF TGTGCCAGCAGCCGGACAGGGGCGGGGACCCAGTACTTC
TRBJ2-2 . . TRBV5-4 CASSSGTRTRNTGELFF TGTGCCAGCAGCTCCGGTACCAGGACTCGGAACACCGGGGAGCTGTTTTTT
TRBJ2-2 TRBD1 . TRBV10-3 CAISPTGLNTGELFF TGTGCCATCAGCCCGACAGGGCTGAACACCGGGGAGCTGTTTTTT
TRBJ1-2 TRBD1 . TRBV24-1 CATGKCRDRGLRSTNYGYTF TGTGCCACGGGAAAATGCCGGGACAGGGGGCTCCGCTCCACTAACTATGGCTACACCTTC
TRBJ1-2 . . TRBV14 CASSQGPPGIYGYTF TGTGCCAGCAGCCAAGGTCCCCCGGGGATCTATGGCTACACCTTC
TRBJ1-1 . . TRBV9 CASSVGRNTEAFF TGTGCCAGCAGCGTAGGCAGGAACACTGAAGCTTTCTTT
TRBJ2-5 TRBD1 . TRBV6-5 CASSYSQGASLETQYF TGTGCCAGCAGTTACTCGCAGGGGGCATCTCTAGAGACCCAGTACTTC
TRBJ1-2 TRBD1 . TRBV5-1 CASSLRQGVTIDYTF TGCGCCAGCAGCTTGCGTCAGGGGGTAACTATCGACTACACCTTC
TRBJ2-5 . . TRBV19 CASSMVGGTETQYF TGTGCCAGTAGTATGGTGGGGGGTACAGAGACCCAGTACTTC
TRBJ2-5 TRBD2 few TRBV5-1 CASSLGLGANFQETQYF TGCGCCAGCAGCTTAGGACTAGGAGCCAATTTCCAAGAGACCCAGTACTTC
TRBJ1-1 . . TRBV6-5 CASSSGRGTEAFF TGTGCCAGCAGCTCGGGGAGGGGGACTGAAGCTTTCTTT
TRBJ1-3 . . TRBV19 CASSLFARSSGNTIYF TGTGCCAGTAGTCTATTTGCCCGAAGCTCTGGAAACACCATATATTTT
TRBJ2-3 . . TRBV7-6 CASSLGALRGDTQYF TGTGCCAGCAGCTTAGGAGCTCTACGTGGAGATACGCAGTATTTT
TRBJ1-1 TRBD1 once TRBV19 CASSRNRGHKGNTEAFF TGTGCCAGTAGTAGGAACAGGGGGCATAAGGGGAACACTGAAGCTTTCTTT